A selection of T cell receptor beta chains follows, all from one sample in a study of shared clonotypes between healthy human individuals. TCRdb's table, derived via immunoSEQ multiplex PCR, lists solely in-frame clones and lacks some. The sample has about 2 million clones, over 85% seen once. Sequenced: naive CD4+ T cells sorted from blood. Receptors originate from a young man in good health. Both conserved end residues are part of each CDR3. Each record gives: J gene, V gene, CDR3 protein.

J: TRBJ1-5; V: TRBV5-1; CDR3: CASSLGPGVQPQHF
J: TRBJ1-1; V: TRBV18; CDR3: CASSPQSNTEAFF
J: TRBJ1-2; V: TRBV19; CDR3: CASTGDSGGYTF
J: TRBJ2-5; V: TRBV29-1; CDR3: CSSRTSSRTQYF
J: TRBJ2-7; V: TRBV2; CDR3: CASSLGPGTSSHEQYF
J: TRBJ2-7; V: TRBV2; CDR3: CASSIPQRTGGLEQYF
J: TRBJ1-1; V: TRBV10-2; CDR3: CASSENWRTEAFF
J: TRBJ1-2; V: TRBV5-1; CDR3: CASSLDREVGGYTF
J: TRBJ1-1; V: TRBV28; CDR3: CASSPGTVNTEAFF
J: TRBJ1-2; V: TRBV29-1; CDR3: CSVSPGTVKNYGYTF
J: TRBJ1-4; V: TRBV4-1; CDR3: CASSQGAGGREKLFF
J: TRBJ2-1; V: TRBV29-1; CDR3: CSVEGGLGIDEQFF
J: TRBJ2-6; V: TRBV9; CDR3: CASSVEGPGGLFGANVLTF
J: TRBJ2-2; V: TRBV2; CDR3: CASRTSTGRIGELFF
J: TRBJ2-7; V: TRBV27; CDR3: CASSLWQGAHEQYF
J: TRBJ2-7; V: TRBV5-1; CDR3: CASSSGTSGTSYEQYF
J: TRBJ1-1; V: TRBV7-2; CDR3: CASSLNVNTEAFF
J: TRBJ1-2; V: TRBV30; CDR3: CAWSSSAATGLIYGYTF
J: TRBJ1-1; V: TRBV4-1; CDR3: CASSPEPGGRTEAFF
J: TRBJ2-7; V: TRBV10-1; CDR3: CASSERAGGRYEQYF
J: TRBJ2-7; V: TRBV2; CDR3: CASSASGYEQYF
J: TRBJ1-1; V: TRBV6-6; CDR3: CASSYVSDTEAFF